This TCR beta chain was sequenced during a study of T cells in Graves' hyperthyroidism and ophthalmopathy. Overall study context: Peripheral blood was collected at initial diagnosis, before any treatment.

V was cut by 2 bases and J by 0 bases, with 7 bases left in between. Germline-derived CDR1 and CDR2 are LGHDT and YNNKEL (reference sequence). The CDR3 length is 15 residues. What was amplified from RNA transcripts were TCR beta CDR3 regions. First-round RT-PCR targeting the TCR CDR3 was performed with the HTBI primer set. TCRdb called the multiplex PCR reads again in MiXCR, with one record for every CDR3 protein. The table lists fewer than 250,000 distinct CDR3 sequences, more than 20% of them singletons, with roughly 32% in the top ten. It was uncontrolled infection, other autoimmune disease, pregnancy or lactation that excluded patients. Orbital computed tomography and thyroid ultrasound, together with serum TRAb and thyroxine and clinical symptoms, were used for diagnoses. General observations from the study: It was a median about 6.5 months before onset that the model predicted ophthalmopathy.

This clonotype was recorded at least ten times. No antigen is known for it. The V call is TRBV3-1, the J call TRBJ2-2; D perhaps matches TRBD1 (6 bases). Sample: blood. The TCR comes from a woman in her forties with Graves' ophthalmopathy. The DNA of the CDR3 is TGTGCCAGCAGCCAATCAGGGGCGAACACCGGGGAGCTGTTTTTT. Translating it yields CASSQSGANTGELFF. The full variable domain, in which reference TRBV3-1 and TRBJ2-2 provide the parts outside the CDR3, is DTAVSQTPKYLVTQMGNDKSIKCEQNLGHDTMYWYKQDSKKFLKIMFSYNNKELIINETVPNRFSPKSPDKAHLNLHINSLELGDSAVYFCASSQSGANTGELFFGEGSRLTVL.